A selection of T cell receptor beta chains follows, all from one sample in a study of T-cell reconstitution after alpha-beta-depleted transplantation in children. TCRdb called the PCR reads again in MiXCR, with one record for every CDR3 protein. The data hold about 420,000 distinct CDR3 sequences, with roughly 16% observed a single time. The sample consisted of PBMCs, mostly from graft donor cells, taken 360 days after TCRalphabeta/CD19-depleted stem cell transplant. The receptors were sampled from a boy younger than two who had a stem cell transplant for Wiskott-Aldrich syndrome, so the T cells may come from the graft donor. Both conserved end residues are part of each CDR3. D genes are given only for firm matches. The listing skips clone size in some rows; elsewhere it reads once, few, many or a size class.

clone_size,d_call,v_call,j_call,cdr3_aa,cdr3_nt
.,TRBD2,TRBV20-1,TRBJ2-7,CSARALPSGRGEQYF,TGCAGTGCTAGGGCTTTACCTAGCGGTCGTGGAGAGCAGTACTTC
.,.,TRBV27,TRBJ2-1,CASSFSGRVEQFF,TGTGCCAGCAGTTTTTCGGGAAGGGTTGAGCAGTTCTTC
.,.,TRBV28,TRBJ1-1,CASSLSEQGAKEAFF,TGTGCCAGCAGTTTATCGGAACAGGGAGCCAAGGAAGCTTTCTTT
few,.,TRBV5-1,TRBJ2-5,CASSVLAAQETQYF,TGCGCCAGCAGCGTATTAGCGGCCCAAGAGACCCAGTACTTC
.,TRBD1,TRBV4-3,TRBJ1-3,CASSPGQGYTIYF,TGCGCCAGCAGTCCGGGACAGGGTTACACCATATATTTT
few,.,TRBV10-3,TRBJ2-1,CAISDPTRRGSNEQFF,TGTGCCATCAGTGACCCGACTAGGAGGGGTTCCAATGAGCAGTTCTTC
few,TRBD1,TRBV7-9,TRBJ2-5,CASSRRLGQGARETQYF,TGTGCCAGCAGCCGCCGGCTGGGACAGGGGGCGAGAGAGACCCAGTACTTC
.,.,TRBV18,TRBJ2-6,CASSRSGAGANVLTF,TGTGCCAGCTCACGGTCAGGGGCTGGGGCCAACGTCCTGACTTTC
few,.,TRBV12-3/TRBV12-4,TRBJ2-1,CASSLGTGNDEQFF,TGTGCCAGCAGTTTAGGAACAGGGAACGATGAGCAGTTCTTC
few,.,TRBV20-1,TRBJ2-1,CSARDWGRPNEQFF,TGCAGTGCTAGAGATTGGGGTAGACCCAATGAGCAGTTCTTC
.,TRBD2,TRBV14,TRBJ2-7,CASSLRLAGFYEQYF,TGTGCCAGCAGCCTCCGACTAGCGGGGTTCTACGAGCAGTACTTC
.,.,TRBV21-1,TRBJ2-3,CAIEPLPVLTDTQYF,TGTGCCATCGAGCCATTGCCAGTCCTCACAGATACGCAGTATTTT
few,TRBD2,TRBV27,TRBJ2-1,CASKLFGLAGYNEQFF,TGTGCCAGCAAACTATTCGGACTAGCTGGTTACAATGAGCAGTTCTTC
.,TRBD2,TRBV12-3/TRBV12-4,TRBJ2-6,CASSFPLAGLFGANVLTF,TGTGCCAGCAGTTTTCCCCTAGCGGGGTTGTTTGGGGCCAACGTCCTGACTTTC
.,.,TRBV28,TRBJ2-1,CASSLVWYNEQFF,TGTGCCAGCAGTCTCGTATGGTACAATGAGCAGTTCTTC
few,TRBD2,TRBV20-1,TRBJ2-1,CSASASGSYNEQFF,TGCAGTGCTAGTGCTAGCGGGTCCTACAATGAGCAGTTCTTC
.,TRBD2,TRBV9,TRBJ2-7,CASSPGLAGVPYEQYF,TGTGCCAGCAGCCCCGGACTAGCGGGAGTTCCCTACGAGCAGTACTTC
.,.,TRBV4-2,TRBJ2-7,CASSPGPVAYEQYF,TGTGCCAGCAGCCCTGGGCCAGTCGCCTACGAGCAGTACTTC
.,.,TRBV16,TRBJ1-4,CASSQYRGSEKLFF,TGTGCCAGCAGCCAATATCGCGGGAGTGAAAAACTGTTTTTT
few,.,TRBV7-2,TRBJ1-1,CASSEHRANTEAFF,TGTGCCAGCAGCGAACACCGGGCGAACACTGAAGCTTTCTTT
.,.,TRBV5-1,TRBJ2-1,CASSLRKTPSYNEQFF,TGCGCCAGCAGCTTGAGAAAGACACCTTCCTACAATGAGCAGTTCTTC
few,TRBD2,TRBV5-1,TRBJ2-7,CASSGDIGGGSSYEQYF,TGCGCCAGCAGCGGTGATATTGGGGGAGGGAGCTCCTACGAGCAGTACTTC
few,TRBD2,TRBV4-1,TRBJ2-1,CASSQETSGASSYNEQFF,TGCGCCAGCAGCCAAGAAACTAGCGGGGCAAGCTCCTACAATGAGCAGTTCTTC
.,TRBD2,TRBV6-2/TRBV6-3,TRBJ2-1,CASSNLAGRSSYNEQFF,TGTGCCAGCAGTAACCTAGCGGGTCGCAGCTCCTACAATGAGCAGTTCTTC
many,TRBD1,TRBV6-2/TRBV6-3,TRBJ2-7,CASRYLGQGAEQYF,TGTGCCAGCAGGTATCTTGGACAGGGGGCCGAGCAGTACTTC
few,TRBD2,TRBV7-2,TRBJ2-3,CASSLVPSGSTDTQYF,TGTGCCAGCAGCTTAGTCCCTAGCGGGAGTACAGATACGCAGTATTTT
many,TRBD2,TRBV5-1,TRBJ2-2,CASSLGLANTGELFF,TGTGCCAGCAGTTTGGGACTAGCGAACACCGGGGAGCTGTTTTTT
few,TRBD1,TRBV28,TRBJ2-7,CASSFPGQSSSYEQYF,TGTGCCAGCAGTTTTCCGGGACAGAGTAGCTCCTACGAGCAGTACTTC
.,TRBD1,TRBV29-1,TRBJ2-7,CSVRDRGPSYEQYF,TGCAGCGTTAGGGACAGGGGGCCTTCCTACGAGCAGTACTTC
few,TRBD2,TRBV7-2,TRBJ2-3,CASSLSGGTTDTQYF,TGTGCCAGCAGCCTTAGCGGGGGAACCACAGATACGCAGTATTTT
.,.,TRBV10-3,TRBJ1-1,CATRRRAMNTEAFF,TGTGCCACCCGAAGACGGGCTATGAACACTGAAGCTTTCTTT
few,.,TRBV11-2,TRBJ1-2,CASSLRRRSGYTF,TGTGCCAGCAGCCTTAGACGTCGGAGTGGCTACACCTTC
few,.,TRBV7-2,TRBJ2-1,CASSLNGRVNNEQFF,TGTGCCAGCAGCTTAAATGGGCGGGTTAACAATGAGCAGTTCTTC
few,.,TRBV28,TRBJ2-7,CASSFGGKGVYEQYF,TGTGCCAGCAGTTTTGGAGGGAAAGGAGTCTACGAGCAGTACTTC
few,TRBD2,TRBV4-3,TRBJ2-1,CASSQDIAGGLVEQFF,TGCGCCAGCAGCCAAGATATAGCGGGAGGGCTGGTTGAGCAGTTCTTC
many,.,TRBV10-1,TRBJ1-1,CASSASFRNTEAFF,TGCGCCAGCAGTGCCTCCTTCAGGAACACTGAAGCTTTCTTT